The 23 T cell receptor beta chains presented below share a single source sample, sequenced in a study of cytomegalovirus exposure and HLA in healthy donors. PCR primers comprised 60 Vbeta and 13 Jbeta primers. TCRdb's copy holds only in-frame clones and misses some; the assay was immunoSEQ multiplex PCR. The data show about 110,000 clones, roughly 80% seen once. Sequencing was carried out using PBMCs. The origin of the receptors is a man in his forties in good health and CMV-seronegative.

CDR3 loop: CASGRSGGSAYEQYF. The CDR3, as DNA: TGTGCTAGTGGTCGGTCAGGGGGTTCCGCCTACGAGCAGTACTTC. V gene TRBV12-5 combines with J gene TRBJ2-7; 7 bases match TRBD1. This CDR3 contains 15 residues. Trimming cost V 5 bases and J 2 bases; bases outside gene matches: 9. Looked up from germline, CDR1 is LGHNT and CDR2 is FRNRAP.

As concerns this clone: One junction end disagrees with the germline gene, perhaps due to a read error. J is TRBJ2-7 and V is TRBV7-9, with D possibly matching TRBD2 (5 bases). CDR1 is SEHNR and CDR2 is FQNEAQ in the germline V gene (reference sequence). The length of the CDR3 is 14 residues. Here the CDR3 reads CSSSQNRETYEQYF. The CDR3 DNA reads as TGTTCCAGCAGCCAGAACCGGGAAACCTACGAGCAGTACTTC.

The V and J genes are TRBV18 and TRBJ2-1; 7 bases align to TRBD1. The CDR3 totals 16 residues. With V trimmed by 2 bases and J by 6 bases, 10 bases remained unmatched. In germline, CDR1 is KGHSH, CDR2 LQKENI. This chain's CDR3 is CASSPRQTGSTNEQFF. DNA of the CDR3: TGTGCCAGCTCACCAAGACAGACAGGGTCAACCAATGAGCAGTTCTTC. The full variable domain, its missing parts supplied by reference TRBV18 and TRBJ2-1, is NAGVMQNPRHLVRRRGQEARLRCSPMKGHSHVYWYRQLPEEGLKFMVYLQKENIIDESGMPKERFSAEFPKEGPSILRIQQVVRGDSAAYFCASSPRQTGSTNEQFFGPGTRLTVL.

The V gene is TRBV5-6, the J gene TRBJ1-6; 9 nucleotides line up with TRBD1. The CDR3 runs 15 residues. The junction had 5 bases not matched to a gene; V was cut back by 1 base and J by 9 bases. The germline V gene encodes CDR1 SGHDT and CDR2 YYEEEE. CDR3 sequence: CASSLRTGAGSPLHF. For the CDR3, the DNA is TGTGCCAGCAGCTTGAGGACAGGGGCTGGTTCACCCCTCCACTTT.

The chain is built from TRBV6-6 and TRBJ1-5, with TRBD1 as a possible D gene (5 bases). CDR1 and CDR2 from the germline V gene are MNHNY and SVGAGI (reference sequence). V was shortened by 7 bases and J by 0 bases, with 10 bases between the two germline ends. The CDR3 contains 14 residues. The CDR3 region is CASTGLNSNQPQHF. The CDR3 DNA reads as TGTGCCAGCACAGGGCTGAATAGCAATCAGCCCCAGCATTTT.

CDR3 in amino acids: CASSLVPGNFYNEQFF. In DNA form, the CDR3 reads TGCGCCAGCAGCTTGGTACCAGGGAACTTCTACAATGAGCAGTTCTTC. The rearrangement joins TRBV5-1 to TRBJ2-1; TRBD1 is a possible D gene (5 bases). Between the trimmed V and J ends, which lost 0 bases and 3 bases, there was a span of 13 bases. Germline V lookup: CDR1 SGHRS, CDR2 YFSETQ. The CDR3 spans 16 residues.

This chain joins TRBV27 and TRBJ1-6, with no clear D. V lost 4 bases to trimming and J lost 10 bases, with 11 bases between them. Germline-derived CDR1 and CDR2 are MNHEY and SMNVEV (reference sequence). The CDR3 totals 13 residues. DNA for the CDR3: TGTGCCAGCAGTTCAGGTTTGGGCTCACCCCTCCACTTT. This encodes CASSSGLGSPLHF.

This clone has only one observation. At one end the junction does not follow the germline gene, possibly because of a read error. The chain couples TRBV6-5 to TRBJ1-3; 8 nucleotides match TRBD1. The CDR3 runs 16 residues. Germline V gene sequence: CDR1 MNHEY, CDR2 SVGAGI. As DNA, the CDR3 is TGTGCCAGCAGTTACACGACAGGGGTGGCTGGAGACACCATATATTTT. The encoded protein is CASSYTTGVAGDTIYF.

The CDR3 DNA follows: TGTGCCAACTCAAACAGAGCTTTCTTT. Translating it yields CANSNRAFF. The J gene is TRBJ1-1, the V gene TRBV21-1; TRBD1, as called in the table, went unchecked against the DNA. TRBV21-1 is a documented pseudogene. This CDR3 has 9 residues.

The rearrangement joins TRBV7-9 to TRBJ1-3, with D maybe TRBD1 (5 bases). The V gene lost 3 bases and the J gene lost 2 bases, with 8 bases spanning the gap. The CDR3 covers 14 residues. The germline V gene encodes CDR1 SEHNR and CDR2 FQNEAQ (reference sequence). The DNA of the CDR3 is TGTGCCAGCAGCTTGTCGACAGCTGGAAACACCATATATTTT. Protein product: CASSLSTAGNTIYF.

The rearrangement links TRBV2 to TRBJ2-1, with TRBD2 matching 8 bases. V was pared by 7 bases and J by 4 bases, with 6 bases of the junction left unmatched. The CDR3 extends over 14 amino acids. CDR1 and CDR2 (germline): SNHLY, FYNNEI. As DNA, the CDR3 is TGTGCCAGCATAAGGCGGGGGGTTTACAATGAGCAGTTCTTC. The encoded protein is CASIRRGVYNEQFF.

This clone was detected once. The chain uses TRBV2 and TRBJ2-3; 7 nucleotides agree with TRBD2. V was pared by 5 bases and J by 1 base, with 6 bases of the junction left unmatched. The CDR3 is 15 amino acids. Germline CDR1 reads SNHLY; CDR2 reads FYNNEI. In DNA, the CDR3 is TGTGCCAGCAGTCGGGGGGTCCCCGGCACAGATACGCAGTATTTT. It yields the protein CASSRGVPGTDTQYF. Supplemented by reference TRBV2 and TRBJ2-3, the full variable domain reads EPEVTQTPSHQVTQMGQEVILRCVPISNHLYFYWYRQILGQKVEFLVSFYNNEISEKSEIFDDQFSVERPDGSNFTLKIRSTKLEDSAMYFCASSRGVPGTDTQYFGPGTRLTVL.

The rearrangement uses TRBV19 and TRBJ1-2; 7 nucleotides agree with TRBD1. Germline assignment: CDR1 LNHDA and CDR2 SQIVND (reference sequence). The CDR3 has 15 amino acids. V trimming: 2 bases; J trimming: 6 bases; junction bases outside the gene matches: 9. Here the CDR3 DNA reads TGTGCCAGTAGTATATCACTTACCGGGACAGATGGCTACACCTTC. Protein product: CASSISLTGTDGYTF.

The chain is built from TRBV5-4 and TRBJ2-2; TRBD1 matches at 7 bases. Germline V CDR1 and CDR2: SGHNT, YYREEE (reference sequence). The J segment lost 3 bases and the V segment lost 4 bases, leaving 3 bases of the junction unmatched. CDR3 length equals 14 residues. CDR3 sequence (DNA): TGTGCCAGCAGCCCGGGACAGCACACCGGGGAGCTGTTTTTT. It encodes CASSPGQHTGELFF.

This chain joins TRBV7-9 and TRBJ1-5, with TRBD1 matching 8 bases. CDR3 length: 18 amino acids. The V gene's germline CDR1 is SEHNR and CDR2 FQNEAQ (reference sequence). V was clipped by 4 bases and J by 0 bases; unmatched bases: 11. In DNA form, the CDR3 reads TGTGCCAGCAGCTCGCGAAGGGGGACAGGCGATAGCAATCAGCCCCAGCATTTT. Its translation: CASSSRRGTGDSNQPQHF. Together with reference TRBV7-9 and TRBJ1-5, the CDR3 gives the full variable domain: DTGVSQNPRHKITKRGQNVTFRCDPISEHNRLYWYRQTLGQGPEFLTYFQNEAQLEKSRLLSDRFSAERPKGSFSTLEIQRTEQGDSAMYLCASSSRRGTGDSNQPQHFGDGTRLSIL.

The chain is built from TRBV6-1 and TRBJ2-5; no reliable D call. Trimming shortened V by 1 base and J by 3 bases, and 9 bases separated the two germline ends. Germline CDR1 and CDR2: MNHNS and SASEGT. This CDR3 has 14 residues. CDR3 protein: CASSEVAREETQYF. CDR3 bases: TGTGCCAGCAGTGAAGTGGCTCGGGAAGAGACCCAGTACTTC.

The chain employs TRBV7-2 and TRBJ2-5; TRBD2 aligns across 7 bases. From germline, CDR1 is SGHTA and CDR2 FQGNSA. The CDR3 is 16 residues long. V shed 6 bases and J 5 bases; nucleotides not matched to a gene: 15. Here the CDR3 reads CASRTGGGNSRETQYF. The CDR3 nucleotides are TGTGCCAGCAGGACGGGCGGGGGAAACAGTAGGGAGACCCAGTACTTC.

The rearrangement links TRBV10-3 to TRBJ1-6; D gene ambiguous. Germline V gene sequence: CDR1 ENHRY, CDR2 SYGVKD. V lost 3 bases, J lost 15 bases, and 15 bases lay in between. CDR3 length: 13 amino acids. CDR3 sequence: CAISDGITYLLHF. DNA for the CDR3: TGTGCCATCAGTGATGGCATCACGTATCTCCTCCACTTT.

This rearrangement joins TRBV6-1 to TRBJ2-1, with D maybe TRBD2 (6 bases). This CDR3 comprises 12 residues. The germline V gene has CDR1 MNHNS and CDR2 SASEGT. V lost 8 bases and J lost 14, with 19 bases in between. In nucleotides, the CDR3 is TGTGCCAGCCGATCAACCGGGGCGGGGAAGTTCTTC. Its translation: CASRSTGAGKFF.

The genes are TRBV6-5 and TRBJ2-1, with 11 nucleotides matching TRBD2. Germline CDR1 MNHEY, CDR2 SVGAGI. Unmatched junction bases numbered 6, after V lost 4 bases and J lost 4 bases. This CDR3 spans 16 amino acids. The CDR3, as DNA: TGTGCCAGCAGTTCACTAGCGGGGGACCCTTACAATGAGCAGTTCTTC. Protein product: CASSSLAGDPYNEQFF.

V gene TRBV6-1 combines with J gene TRBJ2-5; D is unclear. Near its end, the DNA agrees better with TRBJ2-7, so the J call may be wrong. Germline values: CDR1 MNHNS, CDR2 SASEGT. The CDR3 has 15 amino acids. CDR3 amino acids: CASSALSWFNYEQYF. As DNA, the CDR3 is TGTGCCAGCAGCGCCCTCTCATGGTTCAACTACGAGCAGTACTTC.

The chain is built from TRBV11-2 and TRBJ2-7; 10 bases line up with TRBD1. Germline V gives CDR1 SGHAT, CDR2 FQNNGV. The CDR3 consists of 16 residues. After removal of 5 bases from V and 0 bases from J, the junction contained 7 bases not matched to a gene. The CDR3: CASSPNGDRGSYEQYF. CDR3 sequence (DNA): TGTGCCAGCAGCCCTAACGGGGACAGGGGCTCCTACGAGCAGTACTTC.

The V call is TRBV6-5, the J call TRBJ1-2, with 7 bases aligning to TRBD1. Per the germline V gene, CDR1 is MNHEY and CDR2 is SVGAGI. The CDR3 sequence is 14 residues long. V lost 5 bases and J lost 7; bases outside the gene matches: 10. CDR3 sequence: CASSEQGSQSGYTF. CDR3 DNA sequence: TGTGCCAGCAGTGAACAGGGGAGCCAAAGTGGCTACACCTTC.